This passage covers 30 T cell receptor beta chains from one sample sequenced in a study of blood T cell repertoires in COVID-19 (dated by TCRdb to 2019 to 2021). The library came from the immunoSEQ multiplex PCR assay. Here the immuneACCESS table is served through TCRdb, limited to in-frame sequences with V and J called. Missing clones are a known gap in these copies; in checked studies unresolved V genes cover under half, and the rest lacks a known reason. For this sample there are around 340,000 clones; approximately 82% appear just once. Approximately 3.1% of the sample is taken by the ten largest. The sequenced material came from peripheral blood. The receptor set was obtained from a man aged 25-45 years with active or convalescent COVID-19.

This chain connects TRBV7-2 to TRBJ1-6; D remains ambiguous. V was clipped by 5 bases and J by 10 bases, with 9 bases between them. CDR3 length: 12 amino acids. The germline gives CDR1 SGHTA, CDR2 FQGNSA. The CDR3 protein is CASSPARSPLHF. CDR3 nucleotides: TGTGCCAGCAGCCCCGCCAGATCACCCCTCCACTTT.

This chain joins TRBV29-1 and TRBJ2-1; 10 bases fit TRBD1. Germline values: CDR1 SQVTM, CDR2 ANQGSEA. CDR3 length: 14 amino acids. J lost 3 bases, V lost 3 bases, and 2 bases had no gene match. Written as DNA, the CDR3 is TGCAGCGTTGAGGGGACAGGGGTCTACAATGAGCAGTTCTTC. It yields the protein CSVEGTGVYNEQFF.

The count of this clone is one. One end of the junction varies from germline; a read error may be responsible. The rearrangement uses TRBV6-5 and TRBJ2-7, with D possibly TRBD1 on 6 matching bases. CDR1 and CDR2 from the germline V gene are MNHEY and SVGAGI. The CDR3 covers 14 residues. In DNA form, the CDR3 reads TGTGCCAGCAATTACACAGGGCATCGCTACGAGCAGTACTTC. Its protein is CASNYTGHRYEQYF.

V gene TRBV5-4 combines with J gene TRBJ1-4, with D possibly matching TRBD1 (5 bases). The CDR3 consists of 15 residues. Germline V gives CDR1 SGHNT, CDR2 YYREEE (reference sequence). Deletions cut 6 bases from V and 0 bases from J, with 12 bases between. The CDR3 protein is CASTLGGATNEKLFF. CDR3 DNA: TGTGCCAGCACCCTAGGAGGGGCAACTAATGAAAAACTGTTTTTT.

This rearrangement joins TRBV15 to TRBJ2-5; a possible D gene is TRBD1 (5 bases). CDR1 is LNHNV, CDR2 YYDKDF, per germline (reference sequence). V gave up 0 bases and J gave up 4 bases, with 9 bases separating them. This CDR3 has 14 residues. The CDR3 sequence: CATSRDDQGETQYF. The DNA for the CDR3 is TGTGCCACCAGCAGAGATGATCAGGGAGAGACCCAGTACTTC.

J is TRBJ2-5 and V is TRBV18, with TRBD2 identical over 9 bases. After removal of 6 bases from V and 5 bases from J, the junction contained 7 bases not matched to a gene. The CDR3 length is 14 residues. Germline CDR1 and CDR2: KGHSH and LQKENI. This CDR3 is CASSQGLADETQYF. As DNA, the CDR3 is TGTGCCAGCTCGCAGGGACTAGCTGACGAGACCCAGTACTTC.

The genes are TRBV4-1 and TRBJ2-3, with 9 nucleotides matching TRBD1. The CDR3 spans 16 residues. Germline trimming cut 1 base from V and 4 bases from J; bases unmatched to any gene: 6. In germline, CDR1 is MGHRA, CDR2 YSYEKL. The chain's CDR3 is CASSQGNRGLADTQYF. The CDR3 region has the DNA TGCGCCAGCAGCCAAGGTAACAGGGGGCTTGCAGATACGCAGTATTTT.

The V call is TRBV6-2 or TRBV6-3, the J call TRBJ2-1; D gene ambiguous. Trimming stripped 6 bases from V and 8 bases from J, with 8 bases between. The CDR3 is 11 residues long. Germline V CDR1 and CDR2: MNHEY, SVGEGT. DNA for the CDR3: TGTGCCAGCAGCCGCCGGGATGAGCAGTTCTTC. Its translation is CASSRRDEQFF.

V gene TRBV27 combines with J gene TRBJ1-6; 10 bases fit TRBD1. The CDR3 sequence is 16 residues long. Looked up from germline, CDR1 is MNHEY and CDR2 is SMNVEV (reference sequence). Trimming took 3 bases from V and 9 from J; bases not matched to a gene: 8. The CDR3 DNA reads TGTGCCAGCAGTTTCCTGCGACAGGGGGCAGGTTCACCCCTCCACTTT. Amino acid sequence: CASSFLRQGAGSPLHF.

The chain has TRBV7-6 and TRBJ2-1, with 10 positions matching TRBD2. Germline V gives CDR1 SGHVS, CDR2 FNYEAQ. Losses at the gene ends were 1 base for V and 7 bases for J; bases not matched to a gene: 4. This CDR3 contains 15 residues. CDR3 protein: CASSLGAGGLNEQFF. The CDR3 region has the DNA TGTGCCAGCAGCTTAGGAGCGGGGGGGCTTAATGAGCAGTTCTTC.

The chain combines TRBV12-3 or TRBV12-4 with TRBJ2-1, with D unclear. The CDR3 sequence is 12 residues long. V was trimmed by 8 bases and J by 8 bases, leaving 13 bases between them. The CDR3 DNA follows: TGTGCCAGCCTCAGAGTGGGCGATGAGCAGTTCTTC. This translates into CASLRVGDEQFF.

V and J are TRBV2 and TRBJ1-2; D is possibly TRBD1 (6 bases). This CDR3 contains 14 residues. Germline CDR1 is SNHLY and CDR2 is FYNNEI. Between the trimmed V and J ends, which lost 5 bases and 0 bases, there was a span of 10 bases. CDR3 residues: CASSNRATNYGYTF. CDR3 DNA: TGTGCCAGCAGTAACAGGGCTACTAACTATGGCTACACCTTC.

V gene TRBV19 combines with J gene TRBJ1-2; D is unclear. Per germline, CDR1 LNHDA and CDR2 SQIVND (reference sequence). Trimming removed 3 bases at V and 3 bases at J, with 11 bases between. The CDR3 has 14 residues. The CDR3 DNA reads TGTGCCAGTAGTATCGAGGCGGCGGACTATGGCTACACCTTC. Protein product: CASSIEAADYGYTF. Full variable domain (remainder filled in from reference TRBV19 and TRBJ1-2): DGGITQSPKYLFRKEGQNVTLSCEQNLNHDAMYWYRQDPGQGLRLIYYSQIVNDFQKGDIAEGYSVSREKKESFPLTVTSAQKNPTAFYLCASSIEAADYGYTFGSGTRLTVV.

This chain uses TRBV18 with TRBJ1-1; 7 bases map to TRBD1. The trim removed 8 bases at V and 4 bases at J, leaving 10 bases unmatched. The CDR3 totals 14 residues. Germline V lookup: CDR1 KGHSH, CDR2 LQKENI. In DNA, the CDR3 is TGTGCCAGCCAACAATTAACAGGGGCCACTGAAGCTTTCTTT. Its protein product is CASQQLTGATEAFF.

The CDR3 nucleotides read TGCGCCAGCAGCTTGCCGTCAGGCACTGAAGCTTTCTTT. It is translated as CASSLPSGTEAFF. This sequence joins TRBV5-1 and TRBJ1-1; D is ambiguous. CDR3 length: 13 amino acids. Germline V gives CDR1 SGHRS, CDR2 YFSETQ. V was clipped by 1 base and J by 4 bases, with 8 bases between them.

This rearrangement joins TRBV19 to TRBJ2-3; D possibly corresponds to TRBD2 (5 bases). Per germline, CDR1 LNHDA and CDR2 SQIVND (reference sequence). CDR3 size: 16 residues. The V and J ends lost 4 bases and 2 bases respectively, with 16 bases between them. CDR3 sequence: CASSTSLATSTDTQYF. The CDR3 DNA reads TGTGCCAGTAGTACCTCGTTAGCGACTTCCACAGATACGCAGTATTTT.

DNA for the CDR3: TGTGCCAGCAGCTCCCCAGGGGAGGGGAGGAACACTGAAGCTTTCTTT. This gives the protein CASSSPGEGRNTEAFF. The chain employs TRBV9 and TRBJ1-1; TRBD1 might be the D (6 bases). This CDR3 comprises 16 residues. The germline CDR1 and CDR2 sequences are SGDLS and YYNGEE. The V gene lost 4 bases and the J gene lost 1 base, with 17 bases spanning the gap. The variable domain in full, completed from reference TRBV9 and TRBJ1-1, reads DSGVTQTPKHLITATGQRVTLRCSPRSGDLSVYWYQQSLDQGLQFLIQYYNGEERAKGNILERFSAQQFPDLHSELNLSSLELGDSALYFCASSSPGEGRNTEAFFGQGTRLTVV.

The rearrangement uses TRBV11-3 and TRBJ2-2; 7 bases map to TRBD1. After removal of 5 bases from V and 1 base from J, the junction contained 4 bases not matched to a gene. Germline lookup yields CDR1 SGHNT and CDR2 YENEEA. The CDR3 loop spans 15 amino acids. In DNA form, the CDR3 reads TGTGCCAGCAGCCCGAGGACAGGGAACACCGGGGAGCTGTTTTTT. As protein: CASSPRTGNTGELFF.

The chain combines TRBV28 with TRBJ2-7; D might be TRBD2 (5 bases). CDR1 is MDHEN, CDR2 SYDVKM, per germline. CDR3 length: 14 amino acids. Deletions cut 6 bases from V and 4 bases from J, with 16 bases between. CDR3 sequence: CASSLGLHSYEQYF. DNA of the CDR3: TGTGCCAGCAGCCTTGGACTCCACTCGTACGAGCAGTACTTC.

The chain couples TRBV24-1 to TRBJ2-1, with 7 bases aligning to TRBD2. CDR3 length equals 15 residues. Germline CDR1 KGHDR, CDR2 SFDVKD. Trimming at V came to 1 base and at J to 9 bases, leaving 8 bases not matched to a gene. The CDR3 here is CATSDFPSGYSEQFF. CDR3 coding DNA: TGTGCCACCAGTGATTTTCCTAGCGGCTACTCTGAGCAGTTCTTC.

The rearrangement uses TRBV3-1 (or the pseudogene TRBV3-2) and TRBJ2-2; the D gene is possibly TRBD1 (5 bases). The germline V gene has CDR1 LGHDT and CDR2 YNNKEL (reference sequence). The CDR3 is made up of 17 amino acids. Trimming stripped 2 bases from V and 1 base from J, with 14 bases between. DNA of the CDR3: TGTGCCAGCAGCCAATCTCCAGGGATCGGGAACACCGGGGAGCTGTTTTTT. Translated, it gives CASSQSPGIGNTGELFF.

In this sample, this clone turned up once. The chain has TRBV30 and TRBJ1-2; tentative D call: TRBD1 (5 bases). Germline CDR1 reads GTSNPN; CDR2 reads SVGIG (reference sequence). V gave up 2 bases and J gave up 8 bases, with 15 bases separating them. This CDR3 spans 13 amino acids. CDR3 region: CAWSIGGVRGYTF. The CDR3 DNA is TGTGCCTGGAGTATCGGGGGGGTGAGGGGCTACACCTTC.

The chain joins TRBV9 to TRBJ1-6; 10 nucleotides agree with TRBD1. V dropped 4 bases and J dropped 8; count of bases not matched to a gene: 9. This CDR3 is 16 amino acids long. The V gene's germline CDR1 is SGDLS and CDR2 YYNGEE. CDR3 in amino acids: CASSTGTGASYSPLHF. CDR3 in DNA: TGTGCCAGCAGCACAGGGACAGGGGCTTCATATTCACCCCTCCACTTT.

The chain couples TRBV29-1 to TRBJ2-1, with D hard to call. Trimming cost V 7 bases and J 6 bases, with 19 bases left between them. The CDR3 contains 14 residues. Germline loops: CDR1 SQVTM, CDR2 ANQGSEA. CDR3 DNA: TGCAGCGCACCCTCGGAGATAGGTCCCAATGAGCAGTTCTTC. Translation gives CSAPSEIGPNEQFF.

The chain is built from TRBV12-3 or TRBV12-4 and TRBJ1-1, with 8 nucleotides matching TRBD1. V lost 10 bases and J lost 6; bases outside the gene matches: 10. The CDR3 totals 13 residues. The CDR3 DNA reads as TGTGCCATCACAGGGGGTTTAAGGGCTGAAGCTTTCTTT. Its protein product is CAITGGLRAEAFF.

The chain links TRBV6-5 to TRBJ2-3; no reliable D call. The CDR3 has 14 amino acids. Looked up from germline, CDR1 is MNHEY and CDR2 is SVGAGI. V dropped 2 bases and J dropped 3 bases, with 9 bases sitting between them. The CDR3 loop is CASSYEALTDTQYF. CDR3 coding DNA: TGTGCCAGCAGTTACGAAGCCCTAACAGATACGCAGTATTTT.

The chain is built from TRBV18 and TRBJ1-2; tentatively, D is TRBD1 (5 bases). The CDR3 covers 14 residues. Germline lookup yields CDR1 KGHSH and CDR2 LQKENI. Trimming removed 2 bases at V and 4 bases at J, with 11 bases between. CDR3 in amino acids: CASSPGRVFYGYTF. DNA of the CDR3: TGTGCCAGCTCACCAGGCAGGGTGTTCTATGGCTACACCTTC.

The chain employs TRBV7-9 and TRBJ2-3; possible D gene TRBD2, 6 bases. The length of the CDR3 is 14 residues. Germline V gives CDR1 SEHNR, CDR2 FQNEAQ (reference sequence). Trimming removed 4 bases at V and 2 bases at J, with 10 bases between. The CDR3 DNA sequence: TGTGCCAGCAGCTCCGGGACTTACACAGATACGCAGTATTTT. Protein product: CASSSGTYTDTQYF.

The chain couples TRBV30 to TRBJ1-3; D call uncertain. CDR1 and CDR2 (germline): GTSNPN, SVGIG (reference sequence). V was pared by 5 bases and J by 3 bases, with 14 bases between. The CDR3 consists of 14 residues. CDR3 residues: CAWGGSRGGNTIYF. CDR3 DNA sequence: TGTGCCTGGGGCGGGTCGCGTGGTGGAAACACCATATATTTT.

V usage is TRBV28 and J usage is TRBJ2-1; 12 bases agree with TRBD1. This CDR3 region has 16 residues. The germline CDR1 and CDR2 sequences are MDHEN and SYDVKM. J lost 8 bases, V lost 6 bases, and 11 bases had no gene match. As DNA, the CDR3 is TGTGCCAGCAGCCTGTCCGGGACAGGGGGCGCGCATGAGCAGTTCTTC. Translated, it gives CASSLSGTGGAHEQFF.